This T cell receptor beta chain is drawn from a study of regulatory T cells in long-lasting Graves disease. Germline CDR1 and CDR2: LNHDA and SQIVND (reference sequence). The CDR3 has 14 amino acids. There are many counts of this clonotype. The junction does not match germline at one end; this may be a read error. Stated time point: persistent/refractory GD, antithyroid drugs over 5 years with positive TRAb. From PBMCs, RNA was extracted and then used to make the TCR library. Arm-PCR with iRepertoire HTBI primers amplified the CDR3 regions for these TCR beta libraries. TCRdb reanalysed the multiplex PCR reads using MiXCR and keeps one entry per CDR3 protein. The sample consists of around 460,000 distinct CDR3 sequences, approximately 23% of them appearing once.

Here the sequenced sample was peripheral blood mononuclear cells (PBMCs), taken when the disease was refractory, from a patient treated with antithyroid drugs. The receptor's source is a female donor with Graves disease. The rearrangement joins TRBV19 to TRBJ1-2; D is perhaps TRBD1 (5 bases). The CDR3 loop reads CASSSSGRNFGYTF. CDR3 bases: TGTGCCAGTAGTTCCTCGGGACGAAACTTTGGCTACACCTTC.